Below, 26 T cell receptor beta chains from the same sample are listed, as sequenced in a study of control samples from healthy donors and cancer patients. Sequencing used immunoSEQ multiplex PCR; TCRdb keeps in-frame clones, though not all of them. Among over 150,000 clones, around 94% were seen once, and the ten largest hold 1.1% to 1.5%. The sequenced sample was blood. Receptor source: a woman between 18 and 29 years old in good health.

V and J are TRBV18 and TRBJ1-4; a weak D match, TRBD1 (6 bases). Trimming took off 5 bases at V and 4 bases at J, with 11 bases between the two ends. CDR1 is KGHSH, CDR2 LQKENI, per germline. The CDR3 length is 14 residues. The CDR3: CASSTRTVNEKLFF. CDR3 coding DNA: TGTGCCAGCTCAACAAGGACAGTTAATGAAAAACTGTTTTTT.

The V gene is TRBV19, the J gene TRBJ2-3; D is unresolved. CDR3 size: 14 residues. The germline CDR1 and CDR2 sequences are LNHDA and SQIVND (reference sequence). The V end was cut by 1 base, the J end by 5 bases, with 10 bases between. The CDR3 bases are TGTGCCAGTAGTATAGGGGCAGGAGTAGATACGCAGTATTTT. This gives the protein CASSIGAGVDTQYF. Combining the CDR3 with reference TRBV19 and TRBJ2-3 gives the whole variable domain DGGITQSPKYLFRKEGQNVTLSCEQNLNHDAMYWYRQDPGQGLRLIYYSQIVNDFQKGDIAEGYSVSREKKESFPLTVTSAQKNPTAFYLCASSIGAGVDTQYFGPGTRLTVL.

This clone was seen only once. The chain combines TRBV28 with TRBJ1-5; possible D gene TRBD1, 5 bases. The CDR3 is 12 residues long. CDR1 is MDHEN and CDR2 is SYDVKM in the germline V gene. The V and J ends lost 6 bases and 4 bases respectively, with 7 bases between them. Here the CDR3 reads CASREGNQPQHF. The CDR3 DNA reads as TGTGCCAGCAGGGAGGGGAATCAGCCCCAGCATTTT.

The CDR3 DNA is TGTGCCAGTAGTACCTATCAAGACACTGAAGCTTTCTTT. This codes for CASSTYQDTEAFF. This chain joins TRBV19 and TRBJ1-1, with D unresolved. This CDR3 is 13 amino acids long. Per germline, CDR1 LNHDA and CDR2 SQIVND (reference sequence). V gave up 4 bases and J gave up 3 bases, with 9 bases separating them.

CDR3 coding DNA: TGTGCCACCAGCAGAAGGGCAGGGGGATCACATGAGCAGTTCTTC. Its translation is CATSRRAGGSHEQFF. V and J are TRBV15 and TRBJ2-1, with TRBD1 identical over 7 bases. The CDR3 has 15 residues. Germline CDR1 and CDR2: LNHNV and YYDKDF (reference sequence). V lost 2 bases to trimming and J lost 8 bases; unmatched junction nucleotides: 9.

The chain is built from TRBV11-3 and TRBJ2-1; 8 bases are a match to TRBD2. Trimming removed 1 base from V and 0 bases from J; junction bases left unmatched: 2. The length of the CDR3 is 16 residues. Germline-derived CDR1 and CDR2 are SGHNT and YENEEA. The CDR3 coding sequence is TGTGCCAGCAGCTTAGTTGGGACTAGCTCCTACAATGAGCAGTTCTTC. This encodes CASSLVGTSSYNEQFF.

The genes are TRBV18 and TRBJ1-5; TRBD1 might be the D (5 bases). The V end was cut by 0 bases, the J end by 6 bases, with 18 bases between. Germline values: CDR1 KGHSH, CDR2 LQKENI. The CDR3 loop spans 17 amino acids. CDR3 in amino acids: CASSPPSGGEGSQPQHF. CDR3 DNA: TGTGCCAGCTCACCACCCTCGGGGGGGGAAGGTTCTCAGCCCCAGCATTTT.

The genes are TRBV19 and TRBJ1-1, with D unresolved. Germline V gives CDR1 LNHDA, CDR2 SQIVND (reference sequence). The CDR3 totals 13 residues. Trimming pared 6 bases from V and 1 base from J, leaving 9 bases between. The CDR3 region is CASRETGNTEAFF. Written as DNA, the CDR3 is TGTGCCAGTAGGGAGACGGGGAACACTGAAGCTTTCTTT.

CDR3 amino acids: CASGTGVTKNIQYF. CDR3 DNA: TGTGCCAGCGGGACAGGGGTAACCAAAAACATTCAGTACTTC. The V and J genes are TRBV27 and TRBJ2-4; 10 nucleotides align to TRBD1. Trimming at V came to 8 bases and at J to 2 bases, leaving 3 bases not matched to a gene. The CDR3 has 14 amino acids. In germline, CDR1 is MNHEY, CDR2 SMNVEV (reference sequence).

The chain joins TRBV6-5 to TRBJ1-1, with D possibly TRBD1 on 5 matching bases. Trimming shortened V by 5 bases and J by 4 bases, and 14 bases separated the two germline ends. The V gene's germline CDR1 is MNHEY and CDR2 SVGAGI. The CDR3 totals 14 residues. CDR3 amino acids: CASSNRQPATEAFF. DNA of the CDR3: TGTGCCAGCAGTAACAGGCAACCGGCCACTGAAGCTTTCTTT.

Comments on this clone: Other nucleotide sequences from this sample produce the same CDR3. V usage is TRBV7-9 and J usage is TRBJ1-6; unclear D gene. Germline CDR1 SEHNR, CDR2 FQNEAQ (reference sequence). Between the trimmed V and J ends, which lost 5 bases and 5 bases, there was a span of 4 bases. There are 12 residues in the CDR3. The CDR3 is CASSLDNSPLHF. As DNA, the CDR3 is TGTGCCAGCAGCCTGGATAATTCACCCCTCCACTTT.

The chain couples TRBV15 to TRBJ2-2, with 7 bases identical to TRBD2. The trim removed 0 bases at V and 3 bases at J, leaving 4 bases unmatched. Germline lookup yields CDR1 LNHNV and CDR2 YYDKDF (reference sequence). The CDR3 length is 16 residues. The CDR3 bases are TGTGCCACCAGCAGAGATGTCGGGGGGTACACCGGGGAGCTGTTTTTT. Its translation is CATSRDVGGYTGELFF.

The gene calls are TRBV18 and TRBJ2-7; D remains unclear. CDR1 KGHSH and CDR2 LQKENI come from the germline V gene. The CDR3 contains 12 residues. V gave up 6 bases and J gave up 3 bases, with 9 bases separating them. In nucleotides, the CDR3 is TGTGCCAGCTCCCCCGGTCTCTACGAGCAGTACTTC. Its protein is CASSPGLYEQYF.

This rearrangement joins TRBV7-9 to TRBJ1-2, with a possible D match to TRBD1 (5 bases). The V and J ends lost 3 bases and 6 bases respectively, with 20 bases between them. Looked up from germline, CDR1 is SEHNR and CDR2 is FQNEAQ (reference sequence). The CDR3 has 16 residues. The CDR3 region has the DNA TGTGCCAGCAGCTTCGATTATAGGGGCAGGAATGATGGCTACACCTTC. It specifies CASSFDYRGRNDGYTF.

The chain recombines TRBV19 with TRBJ1-4; no clear D. Germline lookup yields CDR1 LNHDA and CDR2 SQIVND (reference sequence). V lost 5 bases, J lost 8 bases, and 12 bases lay in between. There are 13 residues in the CDR3. The DNA of the CDR3 is TGTGCCAGTAGTGGACCTGGTTTGGAAAAACTGTTTTTT. It yields the protein CASSGPGLEKLFF.

The chain combines TRBV28 with TRBJ2-3; no reliable D call. Germline CDR1 is MDHEN and CDR2 is SYDVKM. V dropped 4 bases and J dropped 0 bases, with 14 bases sitting between them. The CDR3 contains 16 residues. CDR3 amino acids: CASSSPQVSSTDTQYF. Written as DNA, the CDR3 is TGTGCCAGCAGTTCCCCTCAGGTATCTAGCACAGATACGCAGTATTTT.

The chain combines TRBV5-1 with TRBJ1-4; weak D call: TRBD1 (6 bases). This CDR3 region has 15 residues. Trimming left V 4 bases short and J 5 bases short, with 15 bases between. Germline CDR1 reads SGHRS; CDR2 reads YFSETQ. The CDR3 loop reads CASSISQGLNEKLFF. The CDR3 DNA reads as TGCGCCAGCAGCATTTCACAGGGCCTAAATGAAAAACTGTTTTTT.

The rearrangement joins TRBV7-8 to TRBJ1-5; D is undetermined. The CDR3 has 14 residues. Germline CDR1 reads SGHVS; CDR2 reads FQNEAQ. The germline V and J ends were trimmed by 5 bases and 7 bases, with 15 bases remaining between them. CDR3 loop: CASSRGPTEQPQHF. CDR3 in DNA: TGTGCCAGCAGCCGAGGACCGACGGAGCAGCCCCAGCATTTT. Drawing the rest from reference TRBV7-8 and TRBJ1-5, the complete variable domain is GAGVSQSPRYKVAKRGQDVALRCDPISGHVSLFWYQQALGQGPEFLTYFQNEAQLDKSGLPSDRFFAERPEGSVSTLKIQRTQQEDSAVYLCASSRGPTEQPQHFGDGTRLSIL.

The chain couples TRBV11-2 to TRBJ2-1; D unresolved. CDR1 SGHAT and CDR2 FQNNGV come from the germline V gene. V dropped 5 bases and J dropped 3 bases, with 11 bases sitting between them. The CDR3 runs to 14 residues. This CDR3 is CASSPVQIYNEQFF. The CDR3 nucleotides read TGTGCCAGCAGCCCAGTGCAAATCTACAATGAGCAGTTCTTC.

In its sample, this clone was seen a few times. Other DNA sequences of this sample code for an identical CDR3. The chain couples TRBV7-2 to TRBJ2-7; 9 bases are shared with TRBD1. This CDR3 region has 13 residues. The V gene's germline CDR1 is SGHTA and CDR2 FQGNSA. With V trimmed by 6 bases and J by 2 bases, 2 bases remained unmatched. The CDR3 nucleotides are TGTGCCAGCAGGGGACAGGGAACCTACGAGCAGTACTTC. It specifies CASRGQGTYEQYF.

This chain joins TRBV5-6 and TRBJ2-4; TRBD2 might be the D (7 bases). Looked up from germline, CDR1 is SGHDT and CDR2 is YYEEEE. This CDR3 has 17 amino acids. V was shortened by 6 bases and J by 0 bases, with 19 bases between the two germline ends. CDR3 nucleotide sequence: TGTGCCAGCACCTTCGACGGGGGGCACCTAGCCAAAAACATTCAGTACTTC. This gives the protein CASTFDGGHLAKNIQYF.

The chain joins TRBV7-9 to TRBJ1-5, with unresolved D. V lost 5 bases, J lost 1 base, and 12 bases lay in between. The CDR3 is made up of 15 amino acids. Germline loops: CDR1 SEHNR, CDR2 FQNEAQ (reference sequence). The CDR3 nucleotides read TGTGCCAGCAGCCTCGGCGAAGGGAGCAATCAGCCCCAGCATTTT. Its translation is CASSLGEGSNQPQHF.

The rearrangement uses TRBV10-3 and TRBJ1-1, with 8 bases matching TRBD1. With V trimmed by 3 bases and J by 12 bases, 9 bases remained unmatched. The length of the CDR3 is 13 residues. Germline V lookup: CDR1 ENHRY, CDR2 SYGVKD. The CDR3, as DNA: TGTGCCATCAGTGAAGCCGGGACAGGTCTAACTTTCTTT. This sequence encodes CAISEAGTGLTFF.

This chain connects TRBV24-1 to TRBJ2-5, with D possibly matching TRBD2 (6 bases). Germline CDR1 and CDR2: KGHDR and SFDVKD. V lost 3 bases to trimming and J lost 4 bases, with 14 bases between them. The CDR3 runs to 15 residues. CDR3 DNA sequence: TGTGCCACCAGTGATCCACGGAGGGGCGGAGAGACCCAGTACTTC. It translates to CATSDPRRGGETQYF.

The V and J genes are TRBV10-2 and TRBJ2-1, with 16 bases that match TRBD2. The CDR3 length is 19 residues. Germline CDR1 reads WSHSY; CDR2 reads SAAADI. V was pared by 7 bases and J by 0 bases, with 9 bases of the junction left unmatched. As DNA, the CDR3 is TGCGCCAGCACCGCCCCGGGACTAGCGGGAGGGGTCTCCTACAATGAGCAGTTCTTC. Amino acid sequence: CASTAPGLAGGVSYNEQFF.

The chain has TRBV4-1 and TRBJ2-5; 11 bases match TRBD2. The CDR3 totals 16 residues. Germline CDR1 reads MGHRA; CDR2 reads YSYEKL. With 1 base clipped from V and 2 bases from J, the junction kept 3 bases outside the gene matches. The CDR3 nucleotides are TGCGCCAGCAGCCAAGCACTAGCGGGGGATCAAGAGACCCAGTACTTC. The encoded protein is CASSQALAGDQETQYF.